Listed below are T cell receptor beta chains from one sample, sequenced in a study of blood T cell repertoires in COVID-19. The repertoire was sequenced with immunoSEQ multiplex PCR; TCRdb's copy has only in-frame clones and lacks some. The sample holds more than 60,000 clones, around nine tenths seen once. Sequenced material: peripheral blood. All receptors come from an elderly woman with active or convalescent COVID-19. CDR3s include the opening cysteine and the closing phenylalanine or tryptophan. D genes are given only for firm matches. Some rows mark clone size as missing; the rest say once, few, many or name a class of expanded clone.

j_call v_call clone_size d_call cdr3_aa cdr3_nt
TRBJ1-2 TRBV6-6 NA NA CASSYSGGRYGYTF TGTGCCAGCAGTTACAGCGGGGGCCGTTATGGCTACACCTTC
TRBJ1-4 TRBV6-8 NA NA CASSYSPTTNEKLFF TGTGCCAGCAGTTACTCCCCTACAACTAATGAAAAACTGTTTTTT
TRBJ2-1 TRBV5-1 NA TRBD1 CASSFQGAYNEQFF TGCGCCAGCAGCTTCCAGGGGGCGTACAATGAGCAGTTCTTC
TRBJ2-3 TRBV5-1 NA NA CASSLDLAYRPDTQYF TGCGCCAGCAGCTTGGACCTAGCGTACAGACCAGATACGCAGTATTTT
TRBJ1-4 TRBV19 NA TRBD1 CASSRRTGDREKLFF TGTGCCAGTAGTAGACGGACAGGGGATCGAGAAAAACTGTTTTTT
TRBJ1-5 TRBV28 NA NA CASSLLQGSYSNQPQHF TGTGCCAGCAGTTTGCTCCAGGGATCTTATAGCAATCAGCCCCAGCATTTT
TRBJ1-6 TRBV3-1/TRBV3-2 NA NA CASSQGTDNSPLHF TGTGCCAGCAGCCAAGGAACAGATAATTCACCCCTCCACTTT
TRBJ1-2 TRBV28 NA NA CASSLGPQGSYGYTF TGTGCCAGCAGTTTGGGACCGCAGGGGAGCTATGGCTACACCTTC
TRBJ2-5 TRBV5-6 NA NA CASSLRGGYGETQYF TGTGCCAGCAGCTTGAGGGGGGGTTACGGAGAGACCCAGTACTTC
TRBJ1-1 TRBV19 NA NA CASNDSPGQTNTEAFF TGTGCCAGTAATGATAGTCCGGGACAAACGAACACTGAAGCTTTCTTT
TRBJ1-5 TRBV2 NA TRBD1 CASRRQGGGYNNQPQHF TGTGCCAGCAGACGACAGGGTGGGGGCTATAACAATCAGCCCCAGCATTTT
TRBJ2-7 TRBV6-2/TRBV6-3 NA NA CASSSPNEQYF TGTGCCAGCAGCTCCCCCAACGAGCAGTACTTC
TRBJ1-5 TRBV28 NA NA CASSSQGFQPQHF TGTGCCAGCAGCTCACAGGGTTTTCAGCCCCAGCATTTT
TRBJ2-1 TRBV9 NA TRBD1 CASSVAHTRGLRNEQFF TGTGCCAGCAGCGTAGCTCATACGAGGGGGCTAAGGAATGAGCAGTTCTTC
TRBJ2-3 TRBV6-2/TRBV6-3 NA NA CASSYGGSTDTQYF TGTGCCAGCAGTTACGGCGGTAGCACAGATACGCAGTATTTT
TRBJ1-5 TRBV6-1 once NA CASSEADPPGINQPQHF TGTGCCAGCAGTGAAGCTGATCCGCCAGGGATCAATCAGCCCCAGCATTTT
TRBJ1-1 TRBV9 NA TRBD1 CASSVGQGGTEAFF TGTGCCAGCAGCGTGGGACAGGGTGGTACTGAAGCTTTCTTT
TRBJ2-1 TRBV19 NA TRBD2 CASERGLGYEQFF TGTGCCAGCGAGCGGGGCCTCGGGTATGAGCAGTTCTTC
TRBJ1-1 TRBV5-1 NA NA CASSFKGKGTEAFF TGCGCCAGCAGCTTTAAGGGGAAGGGCACTGAAGCTTTCTTT
TRBJ1-1 TRBV7-2 once NA CASSSSSLPNTEAFF TGTGCCAGCAGCTCCTCCAGTCTTCCGAACACTGAAGCTTTCTTT
TRBJ2-3 TRBV5-1 NA NA CASSFGGTPTDTQYF TGCGCCAGCAGCTTCGGAGGGACTCCCACAGATACGCAGTATTTT
TRBJ1-2 TRBV7-9 NA TRBD1 CASSLGDRRGGYTF TGTGCCAGCAGTCTAGGGGACAGGCGAGGGGGCTACACCTTC
TRBJ2-5 TRBV5-4 once TRBD2 CASSLGGTSGGARETQYF TGTGCCAGCAGCTTGGGCGGGACTAGCGGGGGGGCCCGGGAGACCCAGTACTTC
TRBJ2-2 TRBV18 NA NA CASSPYMMGRTGELFF TGTGCCAGCTCACCTTACATGATGGGCCGCACCGGGGAGCTGTTTTTT
TRBJ1-2 TRBV7-2 NA TRBD1 CASSSRDRGSGGYTF TGTGCCAGCAGCTCCCGGGACAGGGGATCGGGTGGCTACACCTTC
TRBJ2-3 TRBV6-4 NA TRBD2 CASKKLAEADTQYF TGTGCCAGCAAAAAACTAGCGGAGGCAGATACGCAGTATTTT
TRBJ2-2 TRBV19 few NA CASSILGQVGELFF TGTGCCAGTAGTATACTCGGCCAGGTTGGAGAGCTGTTTTTT
TRBJ1-3 TRBV28 once NA CASSDSSGNTIYF TGTGCCAGCAGCGACAGCTCTGGAAACACCATATATTTT
TRBJ1-5 TRBV11-2 NA TRBD1 CASSSGTGLYNQPQHF TGTGCCAGCAGCTCCGGGACAGGTCTGTACAATCAGCCCCAGCATTTT
TRBJ2-1 TRBV5-1 NA TRBD2 CASSLGLAGNNEQFF TGCGCCAGCAGCTTGGGACTAGCGGGGAACAATGAGCAGTTCTTC
TRBJ1-5 TRBV9 NA NA CASSAGVSNQPQHF TGTGCCAGCAGCGCAGGGGTGAGCAATCAGCCCCAGCATTTT
TRBJ2-7 TRBV7-9 NA NA CASSLGQALTYEQYF TGTGCCAGCAGCTTAGGCCAGGCGCTAACCTACGAGCAGTACTTC
TRBJ2-7 TRBV5-1 NA NA CASSRTGWEDEQYF TGCGCCAGCAGCCGGACGGGGTGGGAGGACGAGCAGTACTTC
TRBJ2-5 TRBV18 NA NA CASSPNRVGWSGETQYF TGTGCCAGCTCACCAAACAGGGTAGGATGGAGTGGAGAGACCCAGTACTTC
TRBJ1-1 TRBV5-6 NA NA CASSSTAGAWTEAFF TGTGCCAGCAGCTCAACGGCGGGGGCGTGGACTGAAGCTTTCTTT
TRBJ1-6 TRBV3-1/TRBV3-2 few NA CASSQPESSYNSPLHF TGTGCCAGCAGCCAGCCGGAGAGCTCCTATAATTCACCCCTCCACTTT
TRBJ1-1 TRBV29-1 NA NA CSVDGQGGIEAFF TGCAGCGTTGACGGTCAGGGTGGAATTGAAGCTTTCTTT
TRBJ1-2 TRBV30 NA NA CAWSVRGYGYTF TGTGCCTGGAGTGTAAGAGGCTATGGCTACACCTTC
TRBJ1-1 TRBV4-3 once NA CASSQGGNTEAFF TGCGCCAGCAGCCAAGGAGGGAACACTGAAGCTTTCTTT
TRBJ2-3 TRBV6-2/TRBV6-3 NA NA CASSYIIGSADTQYF TGTGCCAGCAGTTACATTATCGGGAGCGCAGATACGCAGTATTTT
TRBJ1-1 TRBV21-1 few NA CASSKDPAISRGEAFF TGTGCCAGCAGCAAAGACCCAGCCATATCAAGGGGCGAGGCTTTCTTT
TRBJ1-6 TRBV9 NA NA CASSVQTGNSPLHF TGTGCCAGCAGCGTGCAAACGGGTAATTCACCCCTCCACTTT